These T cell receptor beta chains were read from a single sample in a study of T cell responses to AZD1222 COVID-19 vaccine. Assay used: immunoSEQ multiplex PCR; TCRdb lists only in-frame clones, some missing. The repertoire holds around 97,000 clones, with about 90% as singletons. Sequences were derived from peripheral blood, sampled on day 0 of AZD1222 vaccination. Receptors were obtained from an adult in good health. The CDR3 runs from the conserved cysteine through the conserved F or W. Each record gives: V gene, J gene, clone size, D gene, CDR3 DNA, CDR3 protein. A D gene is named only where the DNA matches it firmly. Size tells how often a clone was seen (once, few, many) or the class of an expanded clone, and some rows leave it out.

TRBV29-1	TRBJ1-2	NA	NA	TGCAGCGTTGAAGACACAGCATATGGCTACACCTTC	CSVEDTAYGYTF
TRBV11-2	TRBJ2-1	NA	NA	TGTGCCAGCAGCTTAGTAGCTTACAATGAGCAGTTCTTC	CASSLVAYNEQFF
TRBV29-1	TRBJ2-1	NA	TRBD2	TGCAGCGGGAGCGGGAGCGGCGTTAAGGGTGAGCAGTTCTTC	CSGSGSGVKGEQFF
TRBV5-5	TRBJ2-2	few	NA	TGTGCCAGCAGCCTACGACAGGTCCCCGGGGAGCTGTTTTTT	CASSLRQVPGELFF
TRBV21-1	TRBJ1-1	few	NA	TGTGCCAGCGGGGGAATGAACACTGAAGCTTTCTTT	CASGGMNTEAFF
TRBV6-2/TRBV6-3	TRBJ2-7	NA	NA	TGTGCCAGCAGTTACGATCCTAGAATCTCCTACGAGCAGTACTTC	CASSYDPRISYEQYF
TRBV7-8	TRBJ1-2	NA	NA	TGTGCCAGCAGCTCCGGACAGAACTATGGCTACACCTTC	CASSSGQNYGYTF
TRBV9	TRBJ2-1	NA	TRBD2	TGTGCCAGCAGCGGTCTAGCGGGAGGATACAATGAGCAGTTCTTC	CASSGLAGGYNEQFF
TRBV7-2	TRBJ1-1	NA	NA	TGTGCCAGCAGCGAATGGGGCTACACTGAAGCTTTCTTT	CASSEWGYTEAFF
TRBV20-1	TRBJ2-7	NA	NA	TGCAGTGCTAGTGATATTGGGACGGTGTCCTACGAGCAGTACTTC	CSASDIGTVSYEQYF
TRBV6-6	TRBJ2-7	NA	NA	TGTGCCAGCAGTAACGGACTGGCGGGGGCCACCTACGAGCAGTACTTC	CASSNGLAGATYEQYF
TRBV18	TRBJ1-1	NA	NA	TGTGCCAGCTCACCACGTGGGGCAGGGACGAACACTGAAGCTTTCTTT	CASSPRGAGTNTEAFF
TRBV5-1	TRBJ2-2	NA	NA	TGCGCCAGCAGCTTGTCCGGGAACACCGGGGAGCTGTTTTTT	CASSLSGNTGELFF
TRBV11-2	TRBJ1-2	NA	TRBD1	TGTGCCAGCAGCTTACAGACAGGGCCCTATGGCTACACCTTC	CASSLQTGPYGYTF
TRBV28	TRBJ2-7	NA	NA	TGTGCCAGCAGTTTATACGGGGGATCCTACGAGCAGTACTTC	CASSLYGGSYEQYF
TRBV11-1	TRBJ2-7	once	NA	TGTGCCAGCAGCTTAAGGGTTCGGGGGGAGCAGTACTTC	CASSLRVRGEQYF
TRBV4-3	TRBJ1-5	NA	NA	TGCGCCAGCAGCCAAGATCTGGGGCAGCCCCAGCATTTT	CASSQDLGQPQHF
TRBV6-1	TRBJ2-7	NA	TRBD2	TGTGCCAGCAGTGAAGCGCTAAGCGGGGGGGCCTACGAGCAGTACTTC	CASSEALSGGAYEQYF
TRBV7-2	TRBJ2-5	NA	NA	TGTGCCAGCAGCTTAGCCGGGAGCCTTGTAGAGACCCAGTACTTC	CASSLAGSLVETQYF
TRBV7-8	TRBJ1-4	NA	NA	TGTGCCAGCAGCTTCGGGCCTAATGAAAAACTGTTTTTT	CASSFGPNEKLFF
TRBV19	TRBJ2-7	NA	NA	TGTGCCAGTGCCCCCGCCGGCCCCTACGAGCAGTACTTC	CASAPAGPYEQYF
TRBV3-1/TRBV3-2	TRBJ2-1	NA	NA	TGTGCCAGCAGCCCCCTGGCCTTCTCCTTCTACAATGAGCAGTTCTTC	CASSPLAFSFYNEQFF
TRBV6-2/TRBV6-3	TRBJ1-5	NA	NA	TGTGCCAGCAGTCGAGGGGGTGGCAATCAGCCCCAGCATTTT	CASSRGGGNQPQHF
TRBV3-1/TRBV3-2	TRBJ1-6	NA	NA	TGTGCCAGCAGCCAATGGCGACTAAGCTCCTATAATTCACCCCTCCACTTT	CASSQWRLSSYNSPLHF
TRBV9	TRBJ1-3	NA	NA	TGTGCCAGCAGCGTAACGTACTCTGGAAACACCATATATTTT	CASSVTYSGNTIYF
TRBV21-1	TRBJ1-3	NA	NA	TGTGCCGGAAAGGAGAGACTACGGACAGAGGGAAACACCATATATTTT	CAGKERLRTEGNTIYF
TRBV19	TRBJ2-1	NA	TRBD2	TGTGCCAGTAGTTACCTAGCGGGAGGAAGCAATGAGCAGTTCTTC	CASSYLAGGSNEQFF
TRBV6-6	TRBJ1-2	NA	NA	TGTGCCAGCAGTCCATTCTCGGGCTATGGCTACACCTTC	CASSPFSGYGYTF
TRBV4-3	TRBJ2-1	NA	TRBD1	TGCGCCAGCAGCCAAGATCAGGGGGTTCTCAGTGGGGATGAGCAGTTCTTC	CASSQDQGVLSGDEQFF
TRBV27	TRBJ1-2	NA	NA	TGTGCCAGCACTTCGAAGGTGGGTGGCTACACCTTC	CASTSKVGGYTF
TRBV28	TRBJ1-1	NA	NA	TGTGCCAGCAGTCTGACACAGACACGGAACACTGAAGCTTTCTTT	CASSLTQTRNTEAFF
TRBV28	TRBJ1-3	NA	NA	TGTGCCAGCACCATCGGGGGCTTGAGGGCCACCATATATTTT	CASTIGGLRATIYF
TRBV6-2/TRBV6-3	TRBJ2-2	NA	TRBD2	TGTGCCAGCAGCTCCCTTTGGGGGGGAGGTTCTTACACCGGGGAGCTGTTTTTT	CASSSLWGGGSYTGELFF
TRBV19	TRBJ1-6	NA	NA	TGTGCCAGTAGGGCACACCAAAATAATTCACCCCTCCACTTT	CASRAHQNNSPLHF
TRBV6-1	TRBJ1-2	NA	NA	TGTGCCAGCACTGAAAAGCCGGGGAGTCGACGACTTTGGGGCTACACCTTC	CASTEKPGSRRLWGYTF
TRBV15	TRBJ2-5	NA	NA	TGTGCCACCAGCACCATGGGGGGAGGAGAGACCCAGTACTTC	CATSTMGGGETQYF
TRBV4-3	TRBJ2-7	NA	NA	TGCGCCAGCAGCCAAGACCCCACAGCCCCCCTCCTCGAGCAGTACTTC	CASSQDPTAPLLEQYF
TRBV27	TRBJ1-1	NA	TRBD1	TGTGCCAGCAGTCAGGGGGGGACTGAAGCTTTCTTT	CASSQGGTEAFF
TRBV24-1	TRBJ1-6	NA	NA	TGTGCCACCAGTGATTTACGGACAGCCTATAATTCACCCCTCCACTTT	CATSDLRTAYNSPLHF
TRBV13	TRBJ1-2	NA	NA	TGTGCCAGCAGCTTAAGACAGGAGATATTTTCCCAATTC	CASSLRQEIFSQF
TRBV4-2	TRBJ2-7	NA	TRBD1	TGTGCCAGCAGCCAAGTCGGGACAGGGAATAACGAGCAGTACTTC	CASSQVGTGNNEQYF
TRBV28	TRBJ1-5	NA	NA	TGTGCCAGCAGTCTCCTGATGAATCAGCCCCAGCATTTT	CASSLLMNQPQHF
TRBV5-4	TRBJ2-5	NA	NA	TGTGCCAGCAGGACCGGACAGCATAAAGAGACCCAGTACTTC	CASRTGQHKETQYF
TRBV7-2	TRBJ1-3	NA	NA	TGTGCCAGCAGCTTATTAGGGATCGGCTCTGGAAACACCATATATTTT	CASSLLGIGSGNTIYF
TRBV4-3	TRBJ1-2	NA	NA	TGCGCCAGCAGCCCTACAAGCAGGGGCTGGGGTGGCTACACCTTC	CASSPTSRGWGGYTF
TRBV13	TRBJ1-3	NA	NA	TGTGCCAGCAGCTCCGGGGAGGGAGGCACCATATATTTT	CASSSGEGGTIYF
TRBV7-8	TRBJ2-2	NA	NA	TGTGCCAGCAGCCCTAGGGTTGCCGGGGAGCTGTTTTTT	CASSPRVAGELFF
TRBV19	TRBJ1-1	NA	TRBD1	TGTGCCAGTAGTCCCGGGACAGGGATAATGAACACTGAAGCTTTCTTT	CASSPGTGIMNTEAFF
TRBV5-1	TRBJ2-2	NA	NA	TGCGCCAGCAGCTTGGAAGGAGGCGGCCGAAACACCGGGGAGCTGTTTTTT	CASSLEGGGRNTGELFF
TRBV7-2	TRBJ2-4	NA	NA	TGTGCCAGCAGCTTAGCGGAGGGGCTAGCCAAAAACATTCAGTACTTC	CASSLAEGLAKNIQYF
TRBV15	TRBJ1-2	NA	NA	TGTGCCACCAGCAGAGATGGCAGGGGCTATGGCTACACCTTC	CATSRDGRGYGYTF
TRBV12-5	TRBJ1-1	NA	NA	TGTGCTAGTGGTTTCCTCGAGATGGGGGCGGAGAGTGAAGCTTTCTTT	CASGFLEMGAESEAFF
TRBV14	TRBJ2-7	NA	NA	TGTGCCAGCAGCCAAGGGATCGGGAGCGAGCAGTACTTC	CASSQGIGSEQYF
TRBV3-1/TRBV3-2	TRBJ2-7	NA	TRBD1	TGTGCCAGCAGCCCCTCTTGGACAGGGGGGGATTCCGAGCAGTACTTC	CASSPSWTGGDSEQYF
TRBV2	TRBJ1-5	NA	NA	TGTGCCAGCAGGGGGGCCTTTCTGGGTCAGCCCCAGCATTTT	CASRGAFLGQPQHF
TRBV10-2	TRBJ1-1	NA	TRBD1	TGCGCCAGCAGTCCGACAGGGGCGAACACTGAAGCTTTCTTT	CASSPTGANTEAFF
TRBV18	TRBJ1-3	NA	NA	TGTGCCAGCTCACCACCTTTCGGGGGGATCTCTGGAAACACCATATATTTT	CASSPPFGGISGNTIYF
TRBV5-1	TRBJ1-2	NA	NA	TGCGCCAGCAGCCTTGGAGGGAACTATGGCTACACCTTC	CASSLGGNYGYTF
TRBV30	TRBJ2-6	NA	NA	TGTGCCGGGTCAACCTCTGGGGCCAACGTCCTGACTTTC	CAGSTSGANVLTF